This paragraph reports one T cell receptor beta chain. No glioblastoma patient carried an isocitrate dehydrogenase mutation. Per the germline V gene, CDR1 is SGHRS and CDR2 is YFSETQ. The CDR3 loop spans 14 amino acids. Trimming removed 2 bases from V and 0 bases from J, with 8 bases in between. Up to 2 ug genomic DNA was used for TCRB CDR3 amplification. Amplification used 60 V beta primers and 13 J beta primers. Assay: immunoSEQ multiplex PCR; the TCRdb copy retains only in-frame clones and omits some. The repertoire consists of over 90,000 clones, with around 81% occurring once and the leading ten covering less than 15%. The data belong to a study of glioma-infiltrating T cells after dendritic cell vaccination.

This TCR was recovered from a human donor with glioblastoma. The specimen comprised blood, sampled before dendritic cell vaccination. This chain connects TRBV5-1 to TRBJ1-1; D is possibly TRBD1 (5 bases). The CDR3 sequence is CASSFGGMNTEAFF. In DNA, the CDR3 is TGCGCCAGCAGCTTCGGGGGGATGAACACTGAAGCTTTCTTT.